These 24 T cell receptor beta chains share one sample of origin, sequenced in a study of blood T cell repertoires in COVID-19. Produced via immunoSEQ multiplex PCR; TCRdb's table is partial and in-frame only. Of some 100,000 clones listed, around four fifths are singletons. Sequences were obtained from peripheral blood. The receptors were gathered from a man aged 45-60 years with active or convalescent COVID-19.

As DNA, the CDR3 is TGTGCCAGCAGCCGCACAGGGTACGAGCAGTACTTC. Translation: CASSRTGYEQYF. The chain carries TRBV3-1 (or the pseudogene TRBV3-2) and TRBJ2-7; possibly TRBD1 for D (6 bases). The germline gives CDR1 LGHDT, CDR2 YNNKEL (reference sequence). V lost 4 bases and J 4 bases, leaving 8 bases between the germline ends. The CDR3 extends over 12 amino acids.

V gene TRBV13 combines with J gene TRBJ1-2; D not certain. CDR1 PRHDT and CDR2 FYEKMQ come from the germline V gene (reference sequence). V gave up 5 bases and J gave up 7 bases, with 14 bases separating them. The CDR3 spans 13 residues. CDR3 residues: CASSLSPSAGYTF. The DNA for the CDR3 is TGTGCCAGCAGCCTAAGTCCATCCGCTGGCTACACCTTC.

The chain uses TRBV27 and TRBJ2-3; the match to TRBD2 covers 11 bases. Germline loops: CDR1 MNHEY, CDR2 SMNVEV (reference sequence). The CDR3 covers 17 residues. The ends lost 5 bases at V and 1 base at J; junction bases unmatched: 8. CDR3 loop: CASSHLAGGRGTDTQYF. For the CDR3, the DNA is TGTGCCAGCAGTCACTTAGCGGGAGGGCGGGGCACAGATACGCAGTATTTT.

The gene calls are TRBV9 and TRBJ1-6; 8 bases line up with TRBD1. V lost 4 bases, J lost 13 bases, and 10 bases stayed unmatched. The CDR3 extends over 14 amino acids. Germline assignment: CDR1 SGDLS and CDR2 YYNGEE. The CDR3 DNA is TGTGCCAGCAGCCCCCGGGACAGGCCTTCGCCCCTCCACTTT. Translation gives CASSPRDRPSPLHF.

The DNA for the CDR3 is TGTGCCAGCAGTTCAGGGATCGGCTACACCTTC. Its protein is CASSSGIGYTF. The rearrangement uses TRBV12-3 or TRBV12-4 and TRBJ1-2; maybe TRBD1 (5 bases). Trimming left V 4 bases short and J 8 bases short, with 8 bases between. The CDR3 has 11 amino acids.

This clone was seen only a few times. The V and J genes are TRBV4-1 and TRBJ1-6; D not resolved. Germline V gene lookup returns CDR1 MGHRA and CDR2 YSYEKL. Between the trimmed V and J ends, which lost 8 bases and 5 bases, there was a span of 16 bases. This CDR3 spans 15 amino acids. The CDR3 sequence: CASGGEVMDNSPLHF. The DNA for the CDR3 is TGCGCCAGCGGCGGAGAGGTCATGGATAATTCACCCCTCCACTTT.

The V gene is TRBV5-1, the J gene TRBJ1-5; weak D call: TRBD1 (5 bases). The germline V gene has CDR1 SGHRS and CDR2 YFSETQ. The CDR3 length is 17 residues. V was cut by 2 bases and J by 0 bases, with 15 bases left in between. The CDR3: CASSFEKRGHSNQPQHF. The CDR3 nucleotides read TGCGCCAGCAGCTTCGAGAAAAGGGGTCATAGCAATCAGCCCCAGCATTTT.

Worth noting for this clone: The sample carries other DNA sequences with the same CDR3. This chain joins TRBV28 and TRBJ2-7, with a tentative D call TRBD2 (5 bases). There are 15 residues in the CDR3. V was trimmed by 4 bases and J by 4 bases, leaving 17 bases between them. The germline V gene has CDR1 MDHEN and CDR2 SYDVKM. CDR3 protein: CASSSPGLARYEQYF. The CDR3 nucleotides read TGTGCCAGCAGTTCCCCAGGATTAGCGCGGTACGAGCAGTACTTC.

This clone was detected only a few times. The chain links TRBV4-1 to TRBJ2-3; a weak D match, TRBD2 (6 bases). This CDR3 has 13 amino acids. Trimming removed 1 base from V and 4 bases from J, with 6 bases in between. CDR1 is MGHRA, CDR2 YSYEKL, per germline. CDR3 bases: TGCGCCAGCAGCCAAGCGGGGGCAGATACGCAGTATTTT. Amino acids: CASSQAGADTQYF.

The genes are TRBV10-1 and TRBJ2-1; D possibly corresponds to TRBD2 (6 bases). CDR3 size: 15 residues. CDR1 and CDR2 (germline): WNHNN, SYGVQD (reference sequence). V was cut by 2 bases and J by 7 bases, with 15 bases left in between. Here the CDR3 DNA reads TGCGCCAGCAGTGAGGACGCGGGGCCGACAAATGAGCAGTTCTTC. It yields the protein CASSEDAGPTNEQFF.

The sample holds one count of this clone. The chain recombines TRBV5-1 with TRBJ2-5; D is possibly TRBD1 (5 bases). From germline, CDR1 is SGHRS and CDR2 YFSETQ. Trimming pared 1 base from V and 5 bases from J, leaving 12 bases between. This CDR3 is built from 14 residues. CDR3 loop: CASSLTGQAETQYF. CDR3 in DNA: TGCGCCAGCAGCTTGACAGGCCAGGCGGAGACCCAGTACTTC.

The chain is built from TRBV7-9 and TRBJ1-1, with D possibly TRBD1 on 6 matching bases. CDR3 length equals 13 residues. V was cut by 6 bases and J by 5 bases, with 13 bases left in between. Germline lookup yields CDR1 SEHNR and CDR2 FQNEAQ (reference sequence). The CDR3 DNA follows: TGTGCCAGCAGAGTCGCAGGGGTAACTGAAGCTTTCTTT. Translating it yields CASRVAGVTEAFF.

The genes are TRBV19 and TRBJ2-1, with 8 bases identical to TRBD1. This CDR3 has 15 amino acids. Unmatched junction bases numbered 2, after V lost 4 bases and J lost 0 bases. The V gene's germline CDR1 is LNHDA and CDR2 SQIVND (reference sequence). Written as DNA, the CDR3 is TGTGCCAGTAGTACAACAGGGGGCTCCTACAATGAGCAGTTCTTC. Translated, it gives CASSTTGGSYNEQFF.

This chain uses TRBV3-1 (or the pseudogene TRBV3-2) with TRBJ1-3; the D is unclear. CDR3 length: 15 amino acids. Per germline, CDR1 LGHDT and CDR2 YNNKEL (reference sequence). V was pared by 2 bases and J by 6 bases, with 14 bases between. CDR3: CASSQRPVVENTIYF. CDR3 DNA sequence: TGTGCCAGCAGCCAACGTCCAGTCGTCGAAAACACCATATATTTT.

The V and J genes are TRBV27 and TRBJ1-6; TRBD1 might be the D (5 bases). This CDR3 spans 18 amino acids. CDR1 and CDR2 from the germline V gene are MNHEY and SMNVEV (reference sequence). Deletions cut 3 bases from V and 0 bases from J, with 15 bases between. The CDR3 is CASSFSIRGSSYNSPLHF. In DNA, the CDR3 is TGTGCCAGCAGTTTCTCGATTCGGGGGAGCTCCTATAATTCACCCCTCCACTTT.

V gene TRBV5-1 combines with J gene TRBJ2-2; D is possibly TRBD2 (6 bases). CDR3 length: 13 amino acids. Trimming took 4 bases from V and 6 from J, leaving 10 bases between them. Per the germline V gene, CDR1 is SGHRS and CDR2 is YFSETQ. CDR3 sequence (DNA): TGCGCCAGCAGCGCCTCGGGGGCCGGGGAGCTGTTTTTT. Translation: CASSASGAGELFF.

This chain uses TRBV11-3 with TRBJ2-7; 9 nucleotides line up with TRBD1. CDR1 is SGHNT, CDR2 YENEEA, per germline. The V segment lost 4 bases and the J segment 2 bases; nucleotides outside the gene matches: 3. This CDR3 comprises 14 residues. CDR3: CASSSGTGTYEQYF. As DNA, the CDR3 is TGTGCCAGCAGCTCCGGGACAGGGACCTACGAGCAGTACTTC.

J is TRBJ1-1 and V is TRBV29-1; D is possibly TRBD1 (5 bases). V lost 5 bases, J lost 3 bases, and 10 bases lay in between. CDR1 and CDR2 (germline): SQVTM, ANQGSEA. The CDR3 sequence is 12 residues long. CDR3 amino acids: CSVLRDDTEAFF. The DNA of the CDR3 is TGCAGCGTTCTCAGGGATGACACTGAAGCTTTCTTT.

V is TRBV2 and J is TRBJ1-1, with D perhaps matching TRBD1 (5 bases). The length of the CDR3 is 12 residues. Germline V CDR1 and CDR2: SNHLY, FYNNEI. V lost 5 bases, J lost 5 bases, and 9 bases lay in between. The CDR3, as DNA: TGTGCCAGCAGTCTCAGGGTAACTGAAGCTTTCTTT. It is translated as CASSLRVTEAFF.

V gene TRBV24-1 combines with J gene TRBJ1-2; 8 bases are a match to TRBD1. The CDR3 covers 15 residues. Trimming at V came to 2 bases and at J to 8 bases, leaving 9 bases not matched to a gene. Germline values: CDR1 KGHDR, CDR2 SFDVKD. As DNA, the CDR3 is TGTGCCACCAGTGATTGGCGGGACAGGAACAGGGGCTACACCTTC. Amino acids: CATSDWRDRNRGYTF.

The chain links TRBV21-1 to TRBJ1-5; the tabulated D call, TRBD1, remains unverified against the DNA. TRBV21-1 is described as a pseudogene. The CDR3 is 16 residues long. The DNA of the CDR3 is TGTGCCAGCAACTTCCGGATCAGGGTGATCATTCAGCCCCAGCATTTT. Encoded protein: CASNFRIRVIIQPQHF.

This clone appeared a few times. The chain couples TRBV6-5 to TRBJ1-4; D call uncertain. CDR1 is MNHEY, CDR2 SVGAGI, per germline. Trimming shortened V by 4 bases and J by 5 bases, and 14 bases separated the two germline ends. CDR3 length: 15 residues. CDR3 sequence: CASSSEARDNEKLFF. The CDR3 nucleotides read TGTGCCAGCAGTTCAGAGGCCCGCGACAATGAAAAACTGTTTTTT.

The rearrangement joins TRBV28 to TRBJ2-2, with D unclear. CDR1 is MDHEN, CDR2 SYDVKM, per germline. The CDR3 spans 12 residues. V was clipped by 3 bases and J by 5 bases, with 4 bases between them. The CDR3 region is CASSLQTGELFF. CDR3 coding DNA: TGTGCCAGCAGTTTGCAGACCGGGGAGCTGTTTTTT.

The rearrangement uses TRBV6-1 and TRBJ1-2; 9 positions match TRBD1. Germline V gene lookup returns CDR1 MNHNS and CDR2 SASEGT. Unmatched junction bases numbered 5, after V lost 2 bases and J lost 7 bases. CDR3 length equals 14 residues. In DNA, the CDR3 is TGTGCCAGCAGTGAACCCGGGACAGGGCCTGGCTACACCTTC. Its protein is CASSEPGTGPGYTF.